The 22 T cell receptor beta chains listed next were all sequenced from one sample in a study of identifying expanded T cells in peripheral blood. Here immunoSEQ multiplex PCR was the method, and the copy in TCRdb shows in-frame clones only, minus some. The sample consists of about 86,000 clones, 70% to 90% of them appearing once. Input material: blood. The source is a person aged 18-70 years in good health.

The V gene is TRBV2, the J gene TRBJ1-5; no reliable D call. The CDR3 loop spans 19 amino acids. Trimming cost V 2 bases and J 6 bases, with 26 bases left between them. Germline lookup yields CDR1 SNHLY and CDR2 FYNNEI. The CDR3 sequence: CASSEQKGVRAALGQPQHF. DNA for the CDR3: TGTGCCAGCAGTGAACAGAAAGGTGTAAGAGCCGCATTAGGTCAGCCCCAGCATTTT.

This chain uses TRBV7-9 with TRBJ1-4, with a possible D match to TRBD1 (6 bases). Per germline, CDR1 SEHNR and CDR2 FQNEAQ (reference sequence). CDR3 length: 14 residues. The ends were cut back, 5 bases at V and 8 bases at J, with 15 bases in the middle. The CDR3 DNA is TGTGCCAGCAGCAGCCGCGGACAGCCCGAAAAACTGTTTTTT. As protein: CASSSRGQPEKLFF.

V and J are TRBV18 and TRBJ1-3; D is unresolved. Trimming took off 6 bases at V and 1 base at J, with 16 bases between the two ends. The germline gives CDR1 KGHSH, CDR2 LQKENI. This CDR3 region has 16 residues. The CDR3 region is CASSARGSLSGNTIYF. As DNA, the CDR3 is TGTGCCAGCTCGGCCCGGGGTAGCCTTTCTGGAAACACCATATATTTT.

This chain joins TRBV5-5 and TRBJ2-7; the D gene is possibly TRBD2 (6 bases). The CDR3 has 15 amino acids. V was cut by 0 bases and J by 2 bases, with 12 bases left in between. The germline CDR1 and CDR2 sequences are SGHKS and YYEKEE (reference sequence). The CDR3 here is CASSLVDGRAYEQYF. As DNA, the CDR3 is TGTGCCAGCAGCTTGGTTGACGGGAGAGCCTACGAGCAGTACTTC.

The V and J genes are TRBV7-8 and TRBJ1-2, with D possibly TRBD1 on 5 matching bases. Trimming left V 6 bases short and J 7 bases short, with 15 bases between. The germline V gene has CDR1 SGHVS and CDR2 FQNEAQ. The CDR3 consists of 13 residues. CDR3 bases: TGTGCCAGCAGAAACAGGCGTGAGGGTGGCTACACCTTC. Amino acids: CASRNRREGGYTF.

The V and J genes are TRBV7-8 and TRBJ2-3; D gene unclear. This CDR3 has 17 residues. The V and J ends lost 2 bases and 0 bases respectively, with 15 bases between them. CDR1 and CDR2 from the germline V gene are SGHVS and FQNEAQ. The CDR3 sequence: CASSLPRDGASTDTQYF. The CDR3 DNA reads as TGTGCCAGCAGCTTACCGCGAGACGGAGCGAGCACAGATACGCAGTATTTT.

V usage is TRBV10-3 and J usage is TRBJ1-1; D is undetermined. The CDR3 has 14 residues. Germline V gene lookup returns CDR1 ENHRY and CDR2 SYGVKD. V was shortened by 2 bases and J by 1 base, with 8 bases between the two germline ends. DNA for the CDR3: TGTGCCATCAGTGAGACCTACAAGAACACTGAAGCTTTCTTT. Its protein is CAISETYKNTEAFF.

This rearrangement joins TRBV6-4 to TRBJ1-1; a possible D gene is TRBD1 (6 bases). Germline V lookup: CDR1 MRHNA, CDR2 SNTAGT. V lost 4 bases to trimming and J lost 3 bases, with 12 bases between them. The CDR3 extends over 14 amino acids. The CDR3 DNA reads TGTGCCAGCAGTGTAGAGGGGGAAGACACTGAAGCTTTCTTT. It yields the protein CASSVEGEDTEAFF.

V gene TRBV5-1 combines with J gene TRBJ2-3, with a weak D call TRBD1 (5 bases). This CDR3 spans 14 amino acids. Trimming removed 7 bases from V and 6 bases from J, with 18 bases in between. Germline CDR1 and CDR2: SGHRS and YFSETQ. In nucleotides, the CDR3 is TGCGCCAGCGGGGCCATGGCAGGCATCGATACGCAGTATTTT. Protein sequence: CASGAMAGIDTQYF.

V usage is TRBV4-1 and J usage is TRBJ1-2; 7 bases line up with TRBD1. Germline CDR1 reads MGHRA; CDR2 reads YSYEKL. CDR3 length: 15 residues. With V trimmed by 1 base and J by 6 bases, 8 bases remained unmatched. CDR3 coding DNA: TGCGCCAGCAGCCAAGCCCCGACAGGGAGGGATGGCTACACCTTC. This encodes CASSQAPTGRDGYTF.

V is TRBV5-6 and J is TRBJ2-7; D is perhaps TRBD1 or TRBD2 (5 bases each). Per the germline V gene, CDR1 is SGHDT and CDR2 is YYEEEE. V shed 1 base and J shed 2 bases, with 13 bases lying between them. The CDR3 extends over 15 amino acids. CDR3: CASSLRGSIPYEQYF. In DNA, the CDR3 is TGTGCCAGCAGCTTGCGGGGCAGTATTCCCTACGAGCAGTACTTC.

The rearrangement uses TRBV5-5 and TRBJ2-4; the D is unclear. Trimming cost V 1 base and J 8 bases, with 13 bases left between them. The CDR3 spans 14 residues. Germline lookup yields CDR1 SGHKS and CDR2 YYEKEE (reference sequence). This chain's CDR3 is CASSLWTTWDIQYF. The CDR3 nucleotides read TGTGCCAGCAGCTTGTGGACCACCTGGGACATTCAGTACTTC.

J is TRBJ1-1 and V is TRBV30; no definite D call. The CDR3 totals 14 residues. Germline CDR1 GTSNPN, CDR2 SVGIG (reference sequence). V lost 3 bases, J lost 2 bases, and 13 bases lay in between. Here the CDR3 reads CAWSRARANTEAFF. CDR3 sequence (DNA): TGTGCCTGGAGCCGCGCCCGGGCCAACACTGAAGCTTTCTTT.

The CDR3 reads CASRVPSGTGELFF. Written as DNA, the CDR3 is TGTGCCAGTCGAGTCCCCTCGGGCACCGGGGAGCTGTTTTTT. This chain connects TRBV6-5 to TRBJ2-2; no clear D. Germline values: CDR1 MNHEY, CDR2 SVGAGI. The CDR3 totals 14 residues. The V end lost 9 bases, the J end lost 4 bases, and 15 bases lay between the germline ends.

CDR3 nucleotide sequence: TGTGCCAGCAGCTTGAGCAGGGCCCTCTACAATGAGCAGTTCTTC. It codes for CASSLSRALYNEQFF. The chain is built from TRBV11-2 and TRBJ2-1; D might be TRBD1 (5 bases). Trimming stripped 3 bases from V and 3 bases from J, with 12 bases between. CDR3 size: 15 residues. Per the germline V gene, CDR1 is SGHAT and CDR2 is FQNNGV.

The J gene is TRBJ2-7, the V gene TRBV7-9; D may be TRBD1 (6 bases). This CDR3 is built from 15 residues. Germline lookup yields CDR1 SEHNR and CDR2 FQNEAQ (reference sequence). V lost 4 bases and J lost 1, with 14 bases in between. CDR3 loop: CASSSRGLGSYEQYF. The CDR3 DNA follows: TGTGCCAGCAGCTCCAGGGGTCTAGGGTCCTACGAGCAGTACTTC.

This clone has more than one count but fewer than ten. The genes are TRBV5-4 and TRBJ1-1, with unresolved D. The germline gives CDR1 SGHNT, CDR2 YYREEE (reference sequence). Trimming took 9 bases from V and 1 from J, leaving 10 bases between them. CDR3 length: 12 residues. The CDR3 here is CATAWGNTEAFF. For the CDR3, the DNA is TGTGCCACAGCTTGGGGGAACACTGAAGCTTTCTTT.

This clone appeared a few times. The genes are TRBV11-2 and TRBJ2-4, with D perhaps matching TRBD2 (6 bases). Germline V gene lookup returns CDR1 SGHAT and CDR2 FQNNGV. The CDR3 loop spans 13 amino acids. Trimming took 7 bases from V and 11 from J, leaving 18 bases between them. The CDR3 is CASTRDSQGVQYF. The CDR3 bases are TGTGCCAGCACCCGGGACTCCCAAGGGGTTCAGTACTTC. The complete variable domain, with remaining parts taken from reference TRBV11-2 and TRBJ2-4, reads EAGVAQSPRYKIIEKRQSVAFWCNPISGHATLYWYQQILGQGPKLLIQFQNNGVVDDSQLPKDRFSAERLKGVDSTLKIQPAKLEDSAVYLCASTRDSQGVQYFGAGTRLSVL.

The CDR3 reads CASSQAGELFF. CDR3 bases: TGCGCCAGCAGCCAGGCCGGGGAGCTGTTTTTT. The chain has TRBV4-1 and TRBJ2-2, with D unclear. V was shortened by 3 bases and J by 6 bases, with 2 bases between the two germline ends. The CDR3 loop spans 11 amino acids. Germline V lookup: CDR1 MGHRA, CDR2 YSYEKL.

CDR3 loop: CASSLDGVPSGYTF. The CDR3 DNA sequence: TGTGCCAGCAGCTTAGACGGGGTTCCCTCTGGCTACACCTTC. V and J are TRBV11-3 and TRBJ1-2, with D uncertain. The V gene's germline CDR1 is SGHNT and CDR2 YENEEA. The CDR3 runs to 14 residues. Trimming shortened V by 0 bases and J by 7 bases, and 12 bases separated the two germline ends.

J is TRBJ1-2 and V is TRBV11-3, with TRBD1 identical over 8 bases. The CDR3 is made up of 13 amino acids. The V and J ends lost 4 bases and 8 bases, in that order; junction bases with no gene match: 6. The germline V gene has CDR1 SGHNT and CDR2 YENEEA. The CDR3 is CASSSRSGGGYTF. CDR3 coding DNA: TGTGCCAGCAGCTCTCGATCAGGGGGCGGCTACACCTTC.

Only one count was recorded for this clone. CDR3 sequence (DNA): TGCGCCAGCAGCCCCGCCCCGGGACAGGGGGTTCGTACTGGCTACACCTTC. Translated: CASSPAPGQGVRTGYTF. The rearrangement links TRBV5-1 to TRBJ1-2; TRBD1 aligns across 11 bases. This CDR3 is 17 amino acids long. The V gene end was trimmed by 4 bases and the J gene end by 7 bases; junction bases not matched to a gene: 15. Germline CDR1 SGHRS, CDR2 YFSETQ.